This T cell receptor beta chain comes out of a study of T cell repertoires in cytomegalovirus infection. The overall study: HLA-C-restricted CMV epitopes, recently identified, and well-studied HLA-B-restricted ones were used by the study. Indications of both CMV infection and matching HLA type were provided by public TCR beta signatures.

This clonotype has only a few counts. Antigen: not known. In TCRdb, the reads were re-called with MiXCR into one record per CDR3 protein. The repertoire holds 25,000 to 35,000 distinct CDR3 sequences, approximately 18% seen once, with approximately 80% in the top ten. The CDR3 has 14 residues. Trimming left V 2 bases short and J 5 bases short, with 12 bases between. Germline V lookup: CDR1 SGHTA, CDR2 FQGNSA. Study conclusions and caveats: In two of eight donors, the top clonotype was HLA-C-restricted CMV-specific.

The chain is built from TRBV7-2 and TRBJ2-5, with D possibly TRBD1 on 6 matching bases. The receptor comes from a human donor in good health (CMV status not recorded). Some clones in this sample may be carry-over from other donors' samples. The starting material was CD8+ T cells from cultured PBMCs, obtained from culture after CMV antigen stimulation. Here the CDR3 DNA reads TGTGCCAGCAGCTTACTAGCCAGGGGCGAGACCCAGTACTTC. Amino acid sequence: CASSLLARGETQYF.